The sequence of this T cell receptor beta chain was determined in a study of T cells in narcolepsy. Study conclusions and caveats: Autoreactive clonotypes reportedly recurred in blood of same and different patients, not controls.

Per germline, CDR1 MDHEN and CDR2 SYDVKM. V gave up 6 bases and J gave up 9 bases, with 22 bases separating them. The CDR3 runs to 15 residues. Produced via immunoSEQ multiplex PCR; TCRdb's table is partial and in-frame only. This sample has over 25,000 clones, with around 90% found just once. Only a few counts were recorded for this clone. Antigen: not known. The chain uses TRBV28 and TRBJ2-3, with D tentatively TRBD2 (6 bases). The sequence came from a human donor with narcolepsy. Sample: CD45RA- memory CD4+ T cells from PBMCs. Here the CDR3 reads CASRSGGIGYGTQYF. The CDR3 bases are TGTGCCAGCAGGTCCGGGGGAATCGGATATGGGACGCAGTATTTT.